Below, 26 T cell receptor beta chains from the same sample are listed, as sequenced in a study of Ad26.COV2.S vaccination and SARS-CoV-2 variants. Here immunoSEQ multiplex PCR was the method, and the copy in TCRdb shows in-frame clones only, minus some. The sample comprises about 440,000 clones, around 91% of which are singletons, and about 4.4% rests with the top ten. As to treatment: roughly 20 received Ad26.COV2.S at low or high dose, single or two shots; about 5 received placebo; per-sample allocation not given. Sample collection was performed on day 63 after the first vaccine or placebo injection. Sequenced here: peripheral blood, sampled in a trial of Ad26.COV2.S vaccine versus placebo. The receptor set was obtained from a person between 18 and 65 years old who received the Ad26.COV2.S COVID-19 vaccine or a placebo.

The chain uses TRBV5-1 and TRBJ1-5; D might be TRBD1 (6 bases). The ends were cut back, 0 bases at V and 6 bases at J, with 16 bases in the middle. The CDR3 length is 16 residues. Germline assignment: CDR1 SGHRS and CDR2 YFSETQ. The DNA of the CDR3 is TGCGCCAGCAGCTTGGGCGGGACAAAGGAGGCTCAGCCCCAGCATTTT. It specifies CASSLGGTKEAQPQHF.

The CDR3 sequence: CASSVAGLAGLGTDTQYF. CDR3 bases: TGTGCCAGCAGCGTAGCGGGACTAGCGGGTTTAGGCACAGATACGCAGTATTTT. V gene TRBV9 combines with J gene TRBJ2-3, with TRBD2 matching 12 bases. Germline V lookup: CDR1 SGDLS, CDR2 YYNGEE. Unmatched junction bases numbered 6, after V lost 0 bases and J lost 1 base. This CDR3 has 18 amino acids.

The V and J genes are TRBV4-3 and TRBJ1-1; D is perhaps TRBD1 (6 bases). Germline V gene sequence: CDR1 LGHNA, CDR2 YSLEER. The CDR3 loop spans 17 amino acids. Trimming shortened V by 0 bases and J by 0 bases, and 14 bases separated the two germline ends. CDR3 residues: CASSQDHRGAMNTEAFF. CDR3 nucleotides: TGCGCCAGCAGCCAAGATCACCGGGGGGCGATGAACACTGAAGCTTTCTTT.

This sequence joins TRBV30 and TRBJ1-3; D not resolved. This CDR3 spans 15 amino acids. Trimming pared 0 bases from V and 7 bases from J, leaving 16 bases between. The V gene's germline CDR1 is GTSNPN and CDR2 SVGIG (reference sequence). CDR3 nucleotide sequence: TGTGCCTGGAGTGTACATGGCGGGTCACTGAACACCATATATTTT. Translation gives CAWSVHGGSLNTIYF. The complete variable domain, with remaining parts taken from reference TRBV30 and TRBJ1-3, reads SQTIHQWPATLVQPVGSPLSLECTVEGTSNPNLYWYRQAAGRGLQLLFYSVGIGQISSEVPQNLSASRPQDRQFILSSKKLLLSDSGFYLCAWSVHGGSLNTIYFGEGSWLTVV.

The chain uses TRBV30 and TRBJ1-5; 8 bases map to TRBD1. CDR1 is GTSNPN, CDR2 SVGIG, per germline (reference sequence). CDR3 length: 17 residues. The ends lost 0 bases at V and 5 bases at J; junction bases unmatched: 12. Written as DNA, the CDR3 is TGTGCCTGGAGTGTACTAAGGACAGGGCCAAACGATCAGCCCCAGCATTTT. Encoded protein: CAWSVLRTGPNDQPQHF.

DNA of the CDR3: TGTGCCAGCAGTTATTCGAACGAGCAGTACTTC. It specifies CASSYSNEQYF. This chain joins TRBV6-2 or TRBV6-3 and TRBJ2-7; D is unresolved. Trimming removed 3 bases from V and 5 bases from J, with 5 bases in between. The germline V gene encodes CDR1 MNHEY and CDR2 SVGEGT. This CDR3 is 11 amino acids long.

The chain couples TRBV9 to TRBJ2-7; D uncertain. V shed 0 bases and J shed 3 bases, with 10 bases lying between them. This CDR3 has 14 amino acids. Per germline, CDR1 SGDLS and CDR2 YYNGEE. The CDR3 nucleotides are TGTGCCAGCAGCGTAGGGGCCGACAACTACGAGCAGTACTTC. It encodes CASSVGADNYEQYF.

The chain carries TRBV19 and TRBJ1-5; 9 bases map to TRBD1. Unmatched junction bases numbered 11, after V lost 5 bases and J lost 3 bases. CDR1 is LNHDA, CDR2 SQIVND, per germline (reference sequence). CDR3 length equals 17 residues. CDR3 DNA: TGTGCCAGTAGTCGACACAGGGGGCCTCTCACCAATCAGCCCCAGCATTTT. It translates to CASSRHRGPLTNQPQHF.

The gene calls are TRBV11-3 and TRBJ2-7, with D possibly being TRBD1 or TRBD2 (5 bases each). V lost 4 bases and J 2 bases, leaving 12 bases between the germline ends. CDR3 length equals 14 residues. Looked up from germline, CDR1 is SGHNT and CDR2 is YENEEA. CDR3 in DNA: TGTGCCAGCAGCTCGACCGGGACGGCCTACGAGCAGTACTTC. Protein sequence: CASSSTGTAYEQYF.

The rearrangement links TRBV6-1 to TRBJ1-3; D might be TRBD1 (5 bases). The CDR3 covers 16 residues. The germline CDR1 and CDR2 sequences are MNHNS and SASEGT. V lost 4 bases, J lost 0 bases, and 13 bases lay in between. CDR3 sequence (DNA): TGTGCCAGCAGTGTTCGGGACGTGTACTCTGGAAACACCATATATTTT. Amino acid sequence: CASSVRDVYSGNTIYF.

The chain couples TRBV27 to TRBJ2-7; 10 bases map to TRBD1. The CDR3 consists of 14 residues. Trimming at V came to 3 bases and at J to 1 base, leaving 0 bases not matched to a gene. Germline CDR1 and CDR2: MNHEY and SMNVEV (reference sequence). The DNA of the CDR3 is TGTGCCAGCAGTTTGGACAGGGGGTCCTACGAGCAGTACTTC. Translating it yields CASSLDRGSYEQYF.

The chain recombines TRBV6-5 with TRBJ1-2; D gene ambiguous. V lost 0 bases and J 7 bases, leaving 15 bases between the germline ends. Per germline, CDR1 MNHEY and CDR2 SVGAGI. This CDR3 is built from 15 residues. Written as DNA, the CDR3 is TGTGCCAGCAGTTACTCATTGATCCGAACCTCTGGCTACACCTTC. Amino acids: CASSYSLIRTSGYTF.

This clone has just a few counts. The chain is built from TRBV7-9 and TRBJ1-1; D is uncertain. CDR3 length: 14 residues. Trimming removed 2 bases from V and 7 bases from J, with 14 bases in between. Germline CDR1 SEHNR, CDR2 FQNEAQ (reference sequence). Here the CDR3 DNA reads TGTGCCAGCAGCTTAAGGGCTGTTCGGGGTGAAGCTTTCTTT. The encoded protein is CASSLRAVRGEAFF.

This clone was seen only a few times. This CDR3 is CATSSYRASNQPQHF. In DNA, the CDR3 is TGTGCCACCAGCAGTTACAGGGCTAGCAATCAGCCCCAGCATTTT. The J gene is TRBJ1-5, the V gene TRBV15; possibly TRBD1 for D (6 bases). This CDR3 is built from 15 residues. Per germline, CDR1 LNHNV and CDR2 YYDKDF (reference sequence). V was cut by 3 bases and J by 0 bases, with 9 bases left in between.

The chain recombines TRBV7-8 with TRBJ1-4; 7 bases are shared with TRBD1. The V and J ends lost 5 bases and 5 bases, in that order; junction bases with no gene match: 8. The CDR3 loop spans 15 amino acids. Germline CDR1 and CDR2: SGHVS and FQNEAQ. CDR3: CASSPQTGENEKLFF. CDR3 coding DNA: TGTGCCAGCAGCCCCCAAACAGGGGAGAATGAAAAACTGTTTTTT.

The chain couples TRBV20-1 to TRBJ2-2; the match to TRBD2 covers 9 bases. V shed 3 bases, J shed 6 bases, and the junction held 14 bases outside the gene matches. The CDR3 has 17 residues. The V gene's germline CDR1 is DFQATT and CDR2 SNEGSKA (reference sequence). Written as DNA, the CDR3 is TGCAGTGCTAGTCAGGGAATAGCGGGAGCTGGGGCCGGGGAGCTGTTTTTT. Encoded protein: CSASQGIAGAGAGELFF.

The rearrangement joins TRBV7-3 to TRBJ2-1; 11 nucleotides line up with TRBD2. The CDR3 runs 16 residues. Germline V lookup: CDR1 SGHTA, CDR2 FQGTGA. V lost 5 bases to trimming and J lost 4 bases; unmatched junction nucleotides: 7. This CDR3 reads CASSLTTSGSYNEQFF. DNA for the CDR3: TGTGCCAGCAGCCTTACCACTAGCGGGAGTTACAATGAGCAGTTCTTC. The entire variable domain, with the rest obtained from reference TRBV7-3 and TRBJ2-1, is as follows: GAGVSQTPSNKVTEKGKYVELRCDPISGHTALYWYRQSLGQGPEFLIYFQGTGAADDSGLPNDRFFAVRPEGSVSTLKIQRTERGDSAVYLCASSLTTSGSYNEQFFGPGTRLTVL.

The chain carries TRBV6-2 or TRBV6-3 and TRBJ2-7; the match to TRBD2 covers 10 bases. CDR1 is MNHEY, CDR2 SVGEGT, per germline. The trim removed 2 bases at V and 6 bases at J, leaving 7 bases unmatched. This CDR3 comprises 15 residues. CDR3 coding DNA: TGTGCCAGCAGTTACGGGCTAGCGGGAGTGGGCGAGCAGTACTTC. Amino acids: CASSYGLAGVGEQYF.

In its sample, this clone was seen once. V is TRBV5-6 and J is TRBJ1-2; TRBD1 aligns across 8 bases. This CDR3 comprises 15 residues. Germline values: CDR1 SGHDT, CDR2 YYEEEE. The junction had 8 bases not matched to a gene; V was cut back by 3 bases and J by 4 bases. CDR3 protein: CASSSNRDRSYGYTF. The CDR3 region has the DNA TGTGCCAGCAGCTCCAACCGGGACAGGAGCTATGGCTACACCTTC.

In its sample, this clone was seen once. The chain recombines TRBV4-1 with TRBJ2-3, with 14 bases matching TRBD2. CDR1 is MGHRA and CDR2 is YSYEKL in the germline V gene. This CDR3 comprises 17 residues. V dropped 0 bases and J dropped 2; count of bases not matched to a gene: 1. The CDR3 here is CASSQETSGRVTDTQYF. The CDR3 nucleotides read TGCGCCAGCAGCCAAGAGACTAGCGGGAGGGTCACAGATACGCAGTATTTT.

The chain couples TRBV7-3 to TRBJ2-1; 13 bases map to TRBD2. CDR1 is SGHTA, CDR2 FQGTGA, per germline. V shed 5 bases and J 5 bases; nucleotides not matched to a gene: 12. This CDR3 region has 18 residues. The CDR3 DNA reads TGTGCCAGCAGCCCCACCGGACTAGCGGGAGTGAAGAACAATGAGCAGTTCTTC. Translated: CASSPTGLAGVKNNEQFF.

The rearrangement uses TRBV28 and TRBJ2-1; D gene uncertain. Looked up from germline, CDR1 is MDHEN and CDR2 is SYDVKM. V shed 4 bases and J shed 0 bases, with 16 bases lying between them. The CDR3 has 17 amino acids. This CDR3 is CASSSTPRLISYNEQFF. CDR3 coding DNA: TGTGCCAGCAGTTCCACCCCGCGGCTTATCTCCTACAATGAGCAGTTCTTC.

The CDR3 loop is CASTNGLAGGLGEQFF. DNA for the CDR3: TGTGCCAGCACAAACGGACTAGCGGGAGGCCTGGGTGAGCAGTTCTTC. The V gene is TRBV7-9, the J gene TRBJ2-1; 14 bases line up with TRBD2. Germline CDR1 is SEHNR and CDR2 is FQNEAQ (reference sequence). The CDR3 loop spans 16 amino acids. The junction had 11 bases not matched to a gene; V was cut back by 7 bases and J by 9 bases.

The CDR3 nucleotides read TGTGCCTGGGAGACCCGAAACTATGGCTACACCTTC. As protein: CAWETRNYGYTF. The chain carries TRBV30 and TRBJ1-2; D not resolved. CDR3 size: 12 residues. Germline V gene data show CDR1 as GTSNPN and CDR2 as SVGIG (reference sequence). The V end was cut by 5 bases, the J end by 2 bases, with 9 bases between.

This clone was seen a handful of times. This chain joins TRBV20-1 and TRBJ2-7; D is uncertain. Trimming pared 3 bases from V and 0 bases from J, leaving 15 bases between. Germline values: CDR1 DFQATT, CDR2 SNEGSKA (reference sequence). The CDR3 is made up of 15 amino acids. The CDR3, as DNA: TGCAGTGCTAGTGGCGGCGGCAGGTTCTCCTACGAGCAGTACTTC. Residues: CSASGGGRFSYEQYF.

The genes are TRBV5-6 and TRBJ2-4, with a possible D match to TRBD2 (5 bases). Per germline, CDR1 SGHDT and CDR2 YYEEEE. V was pared by 0 bases and J by 9 bases, with 16 bases between. The CDR3 sequence is 15 residues long. The CDR3, as DNA: TGTGCCAGCAGCTTGGGTATATCGGGGTCCGGCATTCAGTACTTC. Translated, it gives CASSLGISGSGIQYF.